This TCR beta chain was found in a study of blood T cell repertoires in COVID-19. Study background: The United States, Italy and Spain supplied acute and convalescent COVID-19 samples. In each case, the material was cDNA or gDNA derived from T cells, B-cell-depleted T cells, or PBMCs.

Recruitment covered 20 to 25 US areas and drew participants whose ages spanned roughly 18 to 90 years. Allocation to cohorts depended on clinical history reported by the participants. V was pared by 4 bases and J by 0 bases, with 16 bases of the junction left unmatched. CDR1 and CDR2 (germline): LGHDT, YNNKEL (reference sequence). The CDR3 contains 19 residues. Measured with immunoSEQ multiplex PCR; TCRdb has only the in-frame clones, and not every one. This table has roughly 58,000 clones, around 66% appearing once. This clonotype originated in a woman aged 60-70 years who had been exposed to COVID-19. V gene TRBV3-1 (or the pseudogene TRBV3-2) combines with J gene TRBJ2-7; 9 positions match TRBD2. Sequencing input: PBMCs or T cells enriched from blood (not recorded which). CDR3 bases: TGTGCCAGCAGCCCCACAGGGCTCGAACTAGCGGGTTACTCCTACGAGCAGTACTTC. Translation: CASSPTGLELAGYSYEQYF.